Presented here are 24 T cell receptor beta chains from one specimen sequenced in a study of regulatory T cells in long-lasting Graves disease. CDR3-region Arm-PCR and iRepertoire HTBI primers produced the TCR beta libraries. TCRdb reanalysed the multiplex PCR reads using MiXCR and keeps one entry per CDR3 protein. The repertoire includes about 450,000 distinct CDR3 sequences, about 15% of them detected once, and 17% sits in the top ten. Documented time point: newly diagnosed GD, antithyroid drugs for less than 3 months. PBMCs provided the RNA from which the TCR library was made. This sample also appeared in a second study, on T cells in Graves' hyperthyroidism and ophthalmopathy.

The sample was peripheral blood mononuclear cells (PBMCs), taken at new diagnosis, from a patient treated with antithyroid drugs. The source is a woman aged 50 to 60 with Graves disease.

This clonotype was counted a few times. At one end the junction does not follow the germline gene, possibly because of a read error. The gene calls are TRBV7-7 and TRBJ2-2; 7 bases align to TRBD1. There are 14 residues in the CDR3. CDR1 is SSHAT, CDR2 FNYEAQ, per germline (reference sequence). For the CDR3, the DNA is TGTGCTAGCAGCCCGACAGGGTACACCGGGGAGCTGTTTTTT. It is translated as CASSPTGYTGELFF.

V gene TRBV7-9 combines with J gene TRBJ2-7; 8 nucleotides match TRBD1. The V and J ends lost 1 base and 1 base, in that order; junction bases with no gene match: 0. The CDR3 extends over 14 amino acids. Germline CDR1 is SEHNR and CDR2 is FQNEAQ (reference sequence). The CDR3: CASSLGDRSYEQYF. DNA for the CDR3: TGTGCCAGCAGCTTAGGGGACAGGTCCTACGAGCAGTACTTC.

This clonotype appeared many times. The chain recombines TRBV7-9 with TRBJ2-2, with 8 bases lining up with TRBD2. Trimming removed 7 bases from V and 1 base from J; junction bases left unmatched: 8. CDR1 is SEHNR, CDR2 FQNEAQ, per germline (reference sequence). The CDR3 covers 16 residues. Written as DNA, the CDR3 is TGTGCCAGCACCTCCTCCGGGACTAGGAACACCGGGGAGCTGTTTTTT. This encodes CASTSSGTRNTGELFF.

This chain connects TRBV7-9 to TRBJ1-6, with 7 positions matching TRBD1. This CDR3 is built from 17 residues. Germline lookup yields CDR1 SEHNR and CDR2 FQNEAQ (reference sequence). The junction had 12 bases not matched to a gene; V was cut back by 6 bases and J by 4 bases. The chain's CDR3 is CASRDTGARGYNSPLHF. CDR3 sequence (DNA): TGTGCCAGCAGGGATACAGGGGCGAGGGGGTATAATTCACCCCTCCACTTT.

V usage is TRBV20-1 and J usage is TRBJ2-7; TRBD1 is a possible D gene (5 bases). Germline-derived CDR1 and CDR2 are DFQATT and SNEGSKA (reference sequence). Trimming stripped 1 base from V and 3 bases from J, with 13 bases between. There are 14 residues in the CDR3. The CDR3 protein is CSARADRRYYEQYF. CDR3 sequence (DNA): TGCAGTGCTAGAGCAGACAGACGCTACTACGAGCAGTACTTC.

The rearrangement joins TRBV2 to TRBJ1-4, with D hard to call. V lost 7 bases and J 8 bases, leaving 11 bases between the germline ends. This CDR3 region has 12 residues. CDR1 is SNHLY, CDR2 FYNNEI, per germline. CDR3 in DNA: TGTGCCAGCAATCGGGAAGCGGAAAAACTGTTTTTT. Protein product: CASNREAEKLFF.

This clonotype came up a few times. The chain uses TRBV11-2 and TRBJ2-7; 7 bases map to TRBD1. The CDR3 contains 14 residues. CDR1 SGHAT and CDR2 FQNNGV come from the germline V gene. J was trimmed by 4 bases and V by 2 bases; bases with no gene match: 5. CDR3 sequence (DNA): TGTGCCAGCAGCTTAATAGGGGGCTCATACGAGCAGTACTTC. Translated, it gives CASSLIGGSYEQYF.

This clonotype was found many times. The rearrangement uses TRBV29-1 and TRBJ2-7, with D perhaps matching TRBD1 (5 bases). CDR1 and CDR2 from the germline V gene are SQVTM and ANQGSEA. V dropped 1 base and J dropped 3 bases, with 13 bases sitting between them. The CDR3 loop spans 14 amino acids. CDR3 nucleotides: TGCAGCGTTGAAGGGGGCGAAATTAACTACGAGCAGTACTTC. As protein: CSVEGGEINYEQYF.

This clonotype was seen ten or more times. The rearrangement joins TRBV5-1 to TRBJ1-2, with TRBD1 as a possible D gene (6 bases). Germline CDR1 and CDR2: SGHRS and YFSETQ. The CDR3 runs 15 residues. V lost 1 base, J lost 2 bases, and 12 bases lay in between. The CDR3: CASSLPSGQNYGYTF. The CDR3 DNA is TGCGCCAGCAGCTTGCCGTCCGGACAGAACTATGGCTACACCTTC.

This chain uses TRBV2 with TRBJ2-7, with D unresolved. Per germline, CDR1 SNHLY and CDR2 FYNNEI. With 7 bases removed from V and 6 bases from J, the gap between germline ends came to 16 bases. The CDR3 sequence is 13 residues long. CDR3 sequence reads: CASNMDTYPEQYF. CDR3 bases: TGTGCCAGCAATATGGATACCTACCCCGAGCAGTACTTC.

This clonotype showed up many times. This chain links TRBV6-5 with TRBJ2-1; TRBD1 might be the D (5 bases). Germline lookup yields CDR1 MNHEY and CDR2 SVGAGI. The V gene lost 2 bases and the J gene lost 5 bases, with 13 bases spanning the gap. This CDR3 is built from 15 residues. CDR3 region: CASSYGAESNNEQFF. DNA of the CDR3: TGTGCCAGCAGTTACGGGGCAGAAAGTAACAATGAGCAGTTCTTC.

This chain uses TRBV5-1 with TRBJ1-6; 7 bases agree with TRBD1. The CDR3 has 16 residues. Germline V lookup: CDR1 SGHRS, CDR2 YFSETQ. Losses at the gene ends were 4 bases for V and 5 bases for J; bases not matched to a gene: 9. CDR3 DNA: TGCGCCAGCAGCGTAGCTGGGACAGTGGATAATTCACCCCTCCACTTT. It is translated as CASSVAGTVDNSPLHF. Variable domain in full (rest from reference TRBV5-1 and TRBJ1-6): KAGVTQTPRYLIKTRGQQVTLSCSPISGHRSVSWYQQTPGQGLQFLFEYFSETQRNKGNFPGRFSGRQFSNSRSEMNVSTLELGDSALYLCASSVAGTVDNSPLHFGNGTRLTVT.

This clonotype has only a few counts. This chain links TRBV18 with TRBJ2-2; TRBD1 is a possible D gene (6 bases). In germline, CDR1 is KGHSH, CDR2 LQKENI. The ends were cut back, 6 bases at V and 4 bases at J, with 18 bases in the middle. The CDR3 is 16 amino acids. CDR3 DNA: TGTGCCAGCTCCCATTCTCGGCAGGGGACCACCGGGGAGCTGTTTTTT. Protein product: CASSHSRQGTTGELFF.

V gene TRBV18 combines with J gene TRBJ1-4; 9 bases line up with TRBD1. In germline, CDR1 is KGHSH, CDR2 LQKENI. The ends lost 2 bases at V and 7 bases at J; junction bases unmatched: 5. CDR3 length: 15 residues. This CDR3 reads CASSPTGTGREKLFF. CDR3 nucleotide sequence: TGTGCCAGCTCACCAACCGGGACAGGGCGTGAAAAACTGTTTTTT.

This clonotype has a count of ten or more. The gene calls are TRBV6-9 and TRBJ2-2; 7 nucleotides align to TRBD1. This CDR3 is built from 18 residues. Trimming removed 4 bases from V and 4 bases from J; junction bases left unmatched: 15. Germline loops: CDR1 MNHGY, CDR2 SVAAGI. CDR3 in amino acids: CASSSLTKDRRSTGELFF. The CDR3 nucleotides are TGTGCCAGCAGTTCCCTAACCAAGGACAGGCGTAGCACCGGGGAGCTGTTTTTT.

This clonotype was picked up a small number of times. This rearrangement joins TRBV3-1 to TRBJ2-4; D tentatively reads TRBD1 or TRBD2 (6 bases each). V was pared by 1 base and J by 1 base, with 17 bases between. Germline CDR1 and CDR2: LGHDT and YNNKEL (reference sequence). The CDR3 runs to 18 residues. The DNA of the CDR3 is TGTGCCAGCAGCCAAGCCTGGGGGGCGGGGTTCGCCAAAAACATTCAGTACTTC. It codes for CASSQAWGAGFAKNIQYF.

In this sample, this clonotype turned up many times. The CDR3 loop is CASSDSLETQYF. The CDR3 DNA follows: TGTGCCAGCAGTGATTCTTTAGAGACCCAGTACTTC. The chain links TRBV6-2 or TRBV6-3 to TRBJ2-5; D unresolved. V lost 5 bases and J 4 bases, leaving 8 bases between the germline ends. This CDR3 is built from 12 residues. Germline CDR1 is MNHEY and CDR2 is SVGEGT.

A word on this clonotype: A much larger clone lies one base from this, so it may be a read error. The DNA of the CDR3 is TGTGCCAGCAGCTTAAGGGGCGGGGAGCTGTTTTTT. Its translation is CASSLRGGELFF. V is TRBV13 and J is TRBJ2-2, with a tentative D call TRBD1 (5 bases). V was pared by 2 bases and J by 7 bases, with 5 bases between. The CDR3 spans 12 residues. Per the germline V gene, CDR1 is PRHDT and CDR2 is FYEKMQ (reference sequence). Filled out from reference TRBV13 and TRBJ2-2, the complete variable domain reads AAGVIQSPRHLIKEKRETATLKCYPIPRHDTVYWYQQGPGQDPQFLISFYEKMQSDKGSIPDRFSAQQFSDYHSELNMSSLELGDSALYFCASSLRGGELFFGEGSRLTVL.

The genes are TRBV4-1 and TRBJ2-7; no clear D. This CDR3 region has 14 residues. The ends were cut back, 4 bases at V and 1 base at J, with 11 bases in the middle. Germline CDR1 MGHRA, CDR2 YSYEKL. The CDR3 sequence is CASSLQETSYEQYF. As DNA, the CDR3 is TGCGCCAGCAGCCTCCAAGAGACTTCCTACGAGCAGTACTTC.

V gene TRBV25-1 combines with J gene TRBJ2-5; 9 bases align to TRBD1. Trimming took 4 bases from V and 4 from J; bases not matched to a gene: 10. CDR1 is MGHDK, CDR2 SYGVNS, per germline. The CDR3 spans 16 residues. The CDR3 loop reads CASSAPPGQGPETQYF. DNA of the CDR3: TGTGCCAGCAGTGCACCCCCGGGACAGGGTCCAGAGACCCAGTACTTC.

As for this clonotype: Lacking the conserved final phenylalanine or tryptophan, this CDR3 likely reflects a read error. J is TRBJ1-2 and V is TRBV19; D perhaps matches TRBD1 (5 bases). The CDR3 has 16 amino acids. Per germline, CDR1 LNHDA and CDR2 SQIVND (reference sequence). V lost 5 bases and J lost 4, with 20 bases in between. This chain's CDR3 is CASSLDRASPFYGYTY. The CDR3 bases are TGTGCCAGTAGTCTTGACAGAGCTAGTCCATTCTATGGCTACACCTAC.

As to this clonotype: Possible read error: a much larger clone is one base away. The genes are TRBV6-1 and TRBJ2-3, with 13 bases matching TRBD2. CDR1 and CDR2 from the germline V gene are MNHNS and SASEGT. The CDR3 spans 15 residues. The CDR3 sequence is CASAPGTSGTGTQYF. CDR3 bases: TGTGCCAGCGCCCCGGGGACTAGCGGGACAGGTACGCAGTATTTT.

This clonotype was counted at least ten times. CDR3 sequence (DNA): TGTGCCAGCAGTGATCCATCGGGGGGAGAGACCCAGTACTTC. Protein product: CASSDPSGGETQYF. The V gene is TRBV2, the J gene TRBJ2-5, with 7 bases that match TRBD2. V dropped 3 bases and J dropped 4; count of bases not matched to a gene: 5. This CDR3 region has 14 residues. Per the germline V gene, CDR1 is SNHLY and CDR2 is FYNNEI.

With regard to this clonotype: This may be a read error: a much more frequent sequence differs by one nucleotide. CDR3 amino acids: CAISGAYEQYF. The DNA of the CDR3 is TGTGCCATCAGTGGGGCCTACGAGCAGTACTTC. This chain joins TRBV10-3 and TRBJ2-7; D not resolved. The germline CDR1 and CDR2 sequences are ENHRY and SYGVKD. The CDR3 length is 11 residues. The V end lost 4 bases, the J end lost 2 bases, and 3 bases lay between the germline ends.